The 19 T cell receptor beta chains listed next were all sequenced from one sample in a study of T cells in Graves' hyperthyroidism and ophthalmopathy. Template material for amplifying TCR beta CDR3 regions consisted of RNA transcripts. When the TCR CDR3 underwent first-round RT-PCR, the HTBI primer set was used. TCRdb redid the calling of the multiplex PCR reads with MiXCR, one entry per CDR3 protein. The data hold 650,000 to 850,000 distinct CDR3 sequences, with around 19% observed a single time. Sequencing input: blood. The receptors were gathered from a woman aged 50 to 60 with Graves' hyperthyroidism that later progressed to Graves' ophthalmopathy.

The chain is built from TRBV7-9 and TRBJ2-3; TRBD2 matches 11 bases. Trimming cost V 4 bases and J 4 bases; bases outside gene matches: 10. This CDR3 contains 17 residues. Germline lookup yields CDR1 SEHNR and CDR2 FQNEAQ (reference sequence). CDR3 nucleotide sequence: TGTGCCAGCAGCTCTCCCATAGCGGGGGGGCTCTCAGATACGCAGTATTTT. Translating gives CASSSPIAGGLSDTQYF.

The chain has TRBV9 and TRBJ1-5; 9 nucleotides agree with TRBD1. V lost 0 bases, J lost 7 bases, and 11 bases stayed unmatched. Germline V CDR1 and CDR2: SGDLS, YYNGEE. The CDR3 spans 17 residues. In DNA, the CDR3 is TGTGCCAGCAGCGTAGCCGGGACAGGGAATTCGAGACAGCCCCAGCATTTT. Encoded protein: CASSVAGTGNSRQPQHF.

This clonotype showed up many times. The rearrangement links TRBV20-1 to TRBJ1-1; D is possibly TRBD1 (5 bases). V lost 5 bases and J 0 bases, leaving 13 bases between the germline ends. The CDR3 contains 14 residues. From germline, CDR1 is DFQATT and CDR2 SNEGSKA (reference sequence). In DNA form, the CDR3 reads TGCAGTGCTGTAGGCGTGGGGCTGAACACTGAAGCTTTCTTT. It translates to CSAVGVGLNTEAFF.

This clonotype came up many times. The chain joins TRBV6-1 to TRBJ2-3; 9 bases are a match to TRBD2. The length of the CDR3 is 14 residues. V was pared by 4 bases and J by 6 bases, with 5 bases of the junction left unmatched. CDR1 is MNHNS and CDR2 is SASEGT in the germline V gene. The CDR3 region is CASSVASGVDTQYF. The CDR3 nucleotides are TGTGCCAGCAGTGTTGCTAGCGGGGTTGATACGCAGTATTTT.

This clonotype was found many times. The chain uses TRBV6-1 and TRBJ2-5; 7 bases agree with TRBD2. The CDR3 is made up of 19 amino acids. CDR1 and CDR2 (germline): MNHNS, SASEGT. Trimming took 4 bases from V and 1 from J; bases not matched to a gene: 18. CDR3 protein: CASSAQGRGGRTIQETQYF. CDR3 nucleotide sequence: TGTGCCAGCAGTGCCCAAGGGAGGGGTGGCAGGACAATCCAAGAGACCCAGTACTTC.

This clonotype has a count of ten or more. The chain employs TRBV2 and TRBJ1-5; D is uncertain. Germline assignment: CDR1 SNHLY and CDR2 FYNNEI. The V end lost 0 bases, the J end lost 6 bases, and 9 bases lay between the germline ends. CDR3 length equals 14 residues. The CDR3 nucleotides read TGTGCCAGCAGTGAAGCCAAGGGTATTCAGCCCCAGCATTTT. It encodes CASSEAKGIQPQHF.

This clonotype has only a few counts. V and J are TRBV27 and TRBJ2-1; TRBD1 aligns across 8 bases. V was clipped by 5 bases and J by 10 bases; unmatched bases: 4. The CDR3 loop spans 12 amino acids. The germline V gene encodes CDR1 MNHEY and CDR2 SMNVEV (reference sequence). The CDR3 loop is CASSPRQGEQFF. Here the CDR3 DNA reads TGTGCCAGCAGTCCGAGACAGGGGGAGCAGTTCTTC.

For this clonotype: A much larger clone differs from this one at a single base, so this may be a read error. This sequence joins TRBV27 and TRBJ1-2; D not resolved. V lost 1 base and J lost 4, with 16 bases in between. This CDR3 comprises 16 residues. Germline V gives CDR1 MNHEY, CDR2 SMNVEV (reference sequence). The CDR3 DNA reads as TGTGCCAGCAGTTTATTATTGGGCAGGACCTTCTATGGCTACACCTTC. Protein sequence: CASSLLLGRTFYGYTF.

This clonotype was seen many times. The genes are TRBV20-1 and TRBJ2-1; 8 bases agree with TRBD2. This CDR3 comprises 16 residues. Germline V lookup: CDR1 DFQATT, CDR2 SNEGSKA (reference sequence). J lost 7 bases, V lost 3 bases, and 14 bases had no gene match. CDR3 amino acids: CSARQLAGRLGNEQFF. The CDR3 DNA follows: TGCAGTGCTAGGCAGTTAGCGGGGCGATTGGGGAATGAGCAGTTCTTC.

This clonotype was seen a handful of times. The rearrangement uses TRBV20-1 and TRBJ1-6; maybe TRBD1 (5 bases). The CDR3 has 15 amino acids. Germline lookup yields CDR1 DFQATT and CDR2 SNEGSKA (reference sequence). V was trimmed by 3 bases and J by 6 bases, leaving 15 bases between them. CDR3 DNA sequence: TGCAGTGCTAGTAGGGACGGTAACCTTAATTCACCCCTCCACTTT. It is translated as CSASRDGNLNSPLHF.

This clonotype was found a few times. This may arise from a read error, as a much more abundant clone is one base away. V gene TRBV20-1 combines with J gene TRBJ2-3, with 7 bases fitting TRBD2. Germline V gene data show CDR1 as DFQATT and CDR2 as SNEGSKA (reference sequence). The CDR3 runs 14 residues. The ends lost 3 bases at V and 5 bases at J; junction bases unmatched: 8. The CDR3 region has the DNA TGCAGTGCTAGGAGCGGGGAGGCGTTAGATACGCAGTATTTT. This codes for CSARSGEALDTQYF.

This clonotype was observed at least ten times. The genes are TRBV18 and TRBJ1-1; TRBD1 matches at 9 bases. CDR1 and CDR2 (germline): KGHSH, LQKENI. The length of the CDR3 is 16 residues. The junction had 3 bases not matched to a gene; V was cut back by 1 base and J by 0 bases. The CDR3 region is CASSPRTGDLNTEAFF. The CDR3 nucleotides read TGTGCCAGCTCACCACGGACAGGGGACCTGAACACTGAAGCTTTCTTT.

This clonotype was seen repeatedly, ten times or more. The V and J genes are TRBV12-5 and TRBJ1-1; 7 nucleotides align to TRBD1. V was clipped by 5 bases and J by 3 bases; unmatched bases: 9. CDR1 and CDR2 (germline): LGHNT, FRNRAP. This CDR3 contains 15 residues. The CDR3 spells CASGIPGGGHTEAFF. Here the CDR3 DNA reads TGTGCTAGTGGTATCCCAGGGGGAGGTCACACTGAAGCTTTCTTT.

The table lists this clonotype with a few counts. The rearrangement joins TRBV5-1 to TRBJ1-1; D is undetermined. Germline loops: CDR1 SGHRS, CDR2 YFSETQ. V was trimmed by 10 bases and J by 2 bases, leaving 15 bases between them. This CDR3 is 13 amino acids long. CDR3 amino acids: CAAAAQTNTEAFF. Written as DNA, the CDR3 is TGCGCCGCCGCGGCCCAGACCAACACTGAAGCTTTCTTT.

The sample holds a few counts of this clonotype. J is TRBJ1-1 and V is TRBV12-3 or TRBV12-4; D remains unclear. This CDR3 region has 13 residues. Trimming took 10 bases from V and 5 from J, leaving 17 bases between them. The CDR3 protein is CAIYAVGFTEAFF. The CDR3 coding sequence is TGTGCCATCTACGCCGTGGGTTTTACTGAAGCTTTCTTT.

The chain employs TRBV7-2 and TRBJ2-3; the match to TRBD2 covers 14 bases. This CDR3 comprises 19 residues. Germline V gene data show CDR1 as SGHTA and CDR2 as FQGNSA. V lost 5 bases and J lost 4; bases outside the gene matches: 14. The CDR3 is CASSRKTSGGAGAADTQYF. The CDR3, as DNA: TGTGCCAGCAGCCGTAAGACTAGCGGGGGGGCCGGGGCAGCAGATACGCAGTATTTT.

This clonotype was seen a handful of times. J is TRBJ1-5 and V is TRBV19, with TRBD1 matching over 8 bases. This CDR3 is 16 amino acids long. The germline CDR1 and CDR2 sequences are LNHDA and SQIVND (reference sequence). The J segment lost 0 bases and the V segment lost 3 bases, leaving 4 bases of the junction unmatched. The CDR3 protein is CASSIDRGVSNQPQHF. The CDR3 coding sequence is TGTGCCAGTAGTATCGACAGGGGCGTTAGCAATCAGCCCCAGCATTTT.

This clonotype was picked up many times. The V call is TRBV6-1, the J call TRBJ2-7, with D possibly being TRBD1 (5 bases). This CDR3 contains 13 residues. Trimming cost V 7 bases and J 5 bases, with 15 bases left between them. Germline V CDR1 and CDR2: MNHNS, SASEGT. CDR3 residues: CASTSGRVDEQYF. The CDR3 DNA is TGTGCCAGCACCTCCGGCAGGGTCGACGAGCAGTACTTC.

This clonotype occurred many times. V is TRBV7-9 and J is TRBJ1-6, with TRBD1 matching 7 bases. The CDR3 totals 16 residues. Trimming removed 4 bases from V and 10 bases from J; junction bases left unmatched: 13. CDR1 is SEHNR, CDR2 FQNEAQ, per germline (reference sequence). The CDR3 protein is CASSSRGRDSYSPLHF. As DNA, the CDR3 is TGTGCCAGCAGCTCGAGGGGTCGGGACAGTTACTCACCCCTCCACTTT.